These T cell receptor beta chains were read from a single sample in a study of human T cells and chemical hapten exposure. TCRdb independently ran MiXCR on the RACE reads; one entry per CDR3 protein. Among 380,000 or so distinct CDR3 sequences listed, around 5.5% were seen once. Specimen: whole blood, collected in connection with sensitization to the hapten diphenylcyclopropenone (DPC). The source is a woman aged 18-29 years with alopecia areata. Some clones in this sample may be carry-over from other donors' samples. Both conserved end residues are part of each CDR3. The D gene is left open where the match is weak. Where a row states a size, it is once, few, many or the class of an expanded clone; other rows omit it.

d_call | clone_size | j_call | v_call | cdr3_aa | cdr3_nt
TRBD1 | - | TRBJ1-2 | TRBV6-5 | CASSSVGLGQGLNYGYTF | TGTGCCAGCAGTTCTGTGGGTTTGGGACAGGGGCTTAACTATGGCTACACCTTC
TRBD1 | - | TRBJ1-3 | TRBV10-3 | CAISDRRGVQGTPYSGNTIYF | TGTGCCATCAGTGACCGGAGGGGGGTACAGGGGACTCCATACTCTGGAAACACCATATATTTT
TRBD2 | few | TRBJ2-7 | TRBV7-8 | CASSLVGREGAYEQYF | TGTGCCAGCAGCTTAGTCGGCAGGGAGGGTGCCTACGAGCAGTACTTC
- | many | TRBJ1-4 | TRBV6-6 | CASSLINEKLFF | TGTGCCAGCAGCCTAATAAATGAAAAACTGTTTTTT
TRBD1 | few | TRBJ1-2 | TRBV29-1 | CSVGVQGAGYGYTF | TGCAGCGTTGGGGTACAGGGGGCCGGCTATGGCTACACCTTC
- | many | TRBJ1-2 | TRBV6-2/TRBV6-3 | CASSPQDRPNYGYTF | TGTGCCAGCAGTCCACAAGACAGGCCCAACTATGGCTACACCTTC
- | many | TRBJ2-1 | TRBV5-4 | CASSLAVTEEHNEQFF | TGTGCCAGCAGCTTGGCCGTGACAGAAGAGCACAATGAGCAGTTCTTC
TRBD1 | many | TRBJ2-7 | TRBV28 | CASSLQGSGSYEQYF | TGTGCCAGCAGTCTACAGGGGTCAGGGTCCTACGAGCAGTACTTC
TRBD1 | - | TRBJ1-4 | TRBV20-1 | CSARPQGQGNEKLFF | TGCAGTGCTAGACCTCAGGGACAGGGGAATGAAAAACTGTTTTTT
- | few | TRBJ2-1 | TRBV5-5 | CASSLRVAYQNEQFF | TGTGCCAGCAGCTTAAGGGTGGCTTACCAAAATGAGCAGTTCTTC
- | few | TRBJ1-4 | TRBV5-4 | CASSDTGSFDEKLFF | TGTGCCAGCAGCGATACAGGGTCTTTTGATGAAAAACTGTTTTTT
- | many | TRBJ1-5 | TRBV18 | CASSRGDNQPQHF | TGTGCCAGCTCAAGGGGCGATAATCAGCCCCAGCATTTT
- | many | TRBJ2-5 | TRBV4-1 | CASSQVSSTQYF | TGCGCCAGCAGCCAAGTTTCGTCGACCCAGTACTTC
TRBD1 | - | TRBJ2-1 | TRBV5-1 | CASSPGTGRAYNEQFF | TGCGCCAGCAGCCCAGGGACAGGGAGGGCCTACAATGAGCAGTTCTTC
- | few | TRBJ2-3 | TRBV4-2 | CASSQDWVDVSTDTQYF | TGTGCCAGCAGCCAAGATTGGGTGGACGTTAGCACAGATACGCAGTATTTT
- | many | TRBJ1-3 | TRBV9 | CASSVDSSGNTIYF | TGTGCCAGCAGCGTTGACAGCTCTGGAAACACCATATATTTT
TRBD2 | many | TRBJ2-5 | TRBV3-1 | CASSQGESHKTSGGRKTQYF | TGTGCCAGCAGCCAAGGAGAATCACACAAAACTAGCGGGGGGCGAAAGACCCAGTACTTC
- | few | TRBJ2-3 | TRBV7-9 | CASSPPLHTQYF | TGTGCCAGCAGCCCTCCCCTACATACGCAGTATTTT
- | medium-sized | TRBJ2-1 | TRBV2 | CASSGTEYNEQFF | TGTGCCAGCAGCGGAACAGAATACAATGAGCAGTTCTTC
TRBD1 | many | TRBJ2-7 | TRBV12-3/TRBV12-4 | CASSLGQTYEQYF | TGTGCCAGCAGTTTGGGACAGACGTACGAGCAGTACTTC
TRBD1 | few | TRBJ2-1 | TRBV5-1 | CASSSTGGSDEQFF | TGCGCCAGCAGCTCGACAGGGGGCAGCGATGAGCAGTTCTTC
TRBD1 | few | TRBJ1-4 | TRBV18 | CASSPAIGQELWFF | TGTGCCAGCTCACCGGCGATAGGACAGGAGCTCTGGTTTTTT
- | - | TRBJ2-7 | TRBV20-1 | CSASGGLYEQYF | TGCAGTGCTAGTGGTGGACTATACGAGCAGTACTTC
- | few | TRBJ1-2 | TRBV2 | CAGYPLPLQSAPNYGYTF | TGTGCCGGCTACCCCCTCCCGTTGCAGAGTGCCCCTAACTATGGCTACACCTTC
TRBD2 | few | TRBJ2-3 | TRBV6-2/TRBV6-3 | CASAESLAATDTQYF | TGTGCCAGCGCCGAGTCCCTAGCGGCTACAGATACGCAGTATTTT
TRBD2 | few | TRBJ2-3 | TRBV19 | CASSIDQGTSGTDTQYF | TGTGCCAGTAGTATAGATCAAGGGACTAGCGGAACAGATACGCAGTATTTT
- | few | TRBJ1-1 | TRBV2 | CASSIRDQGAFF | TGTGCCAGCAGTATCCGGGACCAGGGAGCTTTCTTT
TRBD1 | few | TRBJ1-1 | TRBV6-5 | CASSYWAPGQGPMNTEAFF | TGTGCCAGCAGTTACTGGGCACCGGGACAGGGGCCCATGAACACTGAAGCTTTCTTT
- | many | TRBJ1-4 | TRBV20-1 | CSATRGYNEKLFF | TGCAGTGCTACGAGAGGTTACAATGAAAAACTGTTTTTT
TRBD1 | many | TRBJ1-2 | TRBV3-1 | CASSQETGGSGYTF | TGTGCCAGCAGCCAGGAGACAGGGGGCTCTGGCTACACCTTC
- | many | TRBJ1-2 | TRBV7-3 | CASSPGAGFYGYTF | TGTGCCAGCAGCCCCGGGGCAGGGTTCTATGGCTACACCTTC
- | - | TRBJ1-5 | TRBV6-6 | CASSYLSNQPQHF | TGTGCCAGCAGTTACTTATCAAATCAGCCCCAGCATTTT
TRBD1 | many | TRBJ1-2 | TRBV27 | CASSPLGQGNYGYTF | TGTGCCAGCAGTCCCCTTGGACAGGGGAACTATGGCTACACCTTC
TRBD1 | many | TRBJ1-5 | TRBV2 | CASNTGTGSNQPQHF | TGTGCCAGCAACACCGGGACAGGAAGCAATCAGCCCCAGCATTTT
- | few | TRBJ2-7 | TRBV18 | CASSQSTDTNEQYF | TGTGCCAGCTCACAATCCACGGACACCAACGAGCAGTACTTC
- | few | TRBJ1-4 | TRBV20-1 | CSASHRDNEKLFF | TGCAGTGCTAGCCACAGAGACAATGAAAAACTGTTTTTT
- | many | TRBJ1-3 | TRBV29-1 | CSVATSGNTIYF | TGCAGCGTTGCGACATCAGGAAACACCATATATTTT
- | many | TRBJ2-7 | TRBV20-1 | CSAIDMGRPVDEQYF | TGCAGTGCTATAGATATGGGACGACCCGTGGACGAGCAGTACTTC
- | many | TRBJ2-7 | TRBV6-2/TRBV6-3 | CASSLTGASSYEQYF | TGTGCCAGCAGCCTAACGGGGGCTAGCTCCTACGAGCAGTACTTC
- | - | TRBJ2-7 | TRBV5-1 | CASSLDSTSYEQYF | TGCGCCAGCAGCTTGGACAGTACTTCCTACGAGCAGTACTTC
- | - | TRBJ1-2 | TRBV11-2 | CASSLERGGDGYTF | TGTGCCAGCAGCTTAGAAAGGGGCGGCGATGGCTACACCTTC
- | many | TRBJ1-2 | TRBV24-1 | CATSDGAGYGYTF | TGTGCCACCAGTGATGGGGCAGGCTATGGCTACACCTTC
- | - | TRBJ1-2 | TRBV12-5 | CASGLESVAGYTF | TGTGCTAGTGGTTTGGAATCAGTAGCTGGCTACACCTTC
- | - | TRBJ1-4 | TRBV7-9 | CASSLAGRRDEKLFF | TGTGCCAGCAGCTTAGCAGGACGGCGCGATGAAAAACTGTTTTTT
- | - | TRBJ2-7 | TRBV2 | CASTPGLLSYEQYF | TGTGCCAGCACCCCTGGTCTACTCTCCTACGAGCAGTACTTC
- | few | TRBJ2-1 | TRBV14 | CASSQDYSIREQFF | TGTGCCAGCAGCCAAGACTACTCCATCCGAGAGCAGTTCTTC
- | - | TRBJ1-5 | TRBV20-1 | CSALQDRNQPQHF | TGCAGTGCTTTACAGGATCGCAATCAGCCCCAGCATTTT
TRBD1 | many | TRBJ2-7 | TRBV20-1 | CSASRSQGASHEQYF | TGCAGTGCTAGTCGATCACAGGGGGCGAGTCACGAGCAGTACTTC